The 3 T cell receptor beta chains presented below share a single source sample, sequenced in a study of T cell repertoires in cytomegalovirus infection. The antigens these receptors bind are not known. One entry per CDR3 protein results from TCRdb running MiXCR on the reads. The table lists about 310,000 distinct CDR3 sequences, around 25% of them singletons. Here the sequenced sample was cultured PBMCs, taken from culture after CMV antigen stimulation. The receptors derive from a human donor in good health (CMV status not recorded). Some clones in this sample may be carry-over from other donors' samples.

This clonotype was observed a handful of times. The V and J genes are TRBV7-2 and TRBJ2-1; 7 nucleotides align to TRBD2. This CDR3 comprises 15 residues. V shed 2 bases and J 8 bases; nucleotides not matched to a gene: 9. Germline V CDR1 and CDR2: SGHTA, FQGNSA. The CDR3 DNA follows: TGTGCCAGCAGCTTAAGCGGGACCCCTCAAGATGAGCAGTTCTTC. This encodes CASSLSGTPQDEQFF.

In this sample, this clonotype turned up many times. The rearrangement uses TRBV7-2 and TRBJ2-1; 12 bases fit TRBD2. After removal of 5 bases from V and 10 bases from J, the junction contained 18 bases not matched to a gene. This CDR3 spans 18 amino acids. CDR1 and CDR2 from the germline V gene are SGHTA and FQGNSA. The CDR3 coding sequence is TGTGCCAGCAGCCGACCTTTCCGACTAGCGGGGGTGCGGCCGGAGCAGTTCTTC. Residues: CASSRPFRLAGVRPEQFF.

In this sample, this clonotype turned up many times. The rearrangement uses TRBV12-5 and TRBJ1-2; D may be TRBD1 (6 bases). V dropped 7 bases and J dropped 8 bases, with 17 bases sitting between them. Germline V gene sequence: CDR1 LGHNT, CDR2 FRNRAP. The CDR3 has 13 amino acids. CDR3 DNA: TGTGCTAGTGATCTCTCAGGGGCCGGGGGCTACACCTTC. Translating it yields CASDLSGAGGYTF.